This TCR beta chain was profiled in a study of Graves' ophthalmopathy and Graves' hyperthyroidism. Ten or more counts support this clonotype. Just one base apart from a much larger clone, this may be a read error. Germline CDR1 MNHNS, CDR2 SASEGT. This CDR3 spans 14 amino acids. V was shortened by 8 bases and J by 5 bases, with 18 bases between the two germline ends. RNA served as the template for amplifying TCR beta CDR3 regions. An initial RT-PCR round employing HTBI primers preceded a second-round multiplex PCR. TCRdb itself ran the multiplex PCR reads through MiXCR, one entry per CDR3 protein. The profile shows over 500,000 distinct CDR3 sequences, approximately 21% of them singletons. Stable hyperthyroidism denotes an absence of ophthalmopathy throughout 18 months of follow-up. The hyperthyroidism patients had a new diagnosis of under 2 months' duration and were aged 18 to 65.

This TCR was recovered from a woman aged 18-30 years with stable Graves' hyperthyroidism. Some clones in this sample may be carry-over from other donors' samples. Sample: peripheral blood. The chain joins TRBV6-1 to TRBJ1-1, with a weak D call TRBD1 (6 bases). CDR3 sequence: CASSQEGGGTEAFF. The CDR3 bases are TGTGCCAGCTCTCAAGAGGGAGGGGGGACTGAAGCTTTCTTT.